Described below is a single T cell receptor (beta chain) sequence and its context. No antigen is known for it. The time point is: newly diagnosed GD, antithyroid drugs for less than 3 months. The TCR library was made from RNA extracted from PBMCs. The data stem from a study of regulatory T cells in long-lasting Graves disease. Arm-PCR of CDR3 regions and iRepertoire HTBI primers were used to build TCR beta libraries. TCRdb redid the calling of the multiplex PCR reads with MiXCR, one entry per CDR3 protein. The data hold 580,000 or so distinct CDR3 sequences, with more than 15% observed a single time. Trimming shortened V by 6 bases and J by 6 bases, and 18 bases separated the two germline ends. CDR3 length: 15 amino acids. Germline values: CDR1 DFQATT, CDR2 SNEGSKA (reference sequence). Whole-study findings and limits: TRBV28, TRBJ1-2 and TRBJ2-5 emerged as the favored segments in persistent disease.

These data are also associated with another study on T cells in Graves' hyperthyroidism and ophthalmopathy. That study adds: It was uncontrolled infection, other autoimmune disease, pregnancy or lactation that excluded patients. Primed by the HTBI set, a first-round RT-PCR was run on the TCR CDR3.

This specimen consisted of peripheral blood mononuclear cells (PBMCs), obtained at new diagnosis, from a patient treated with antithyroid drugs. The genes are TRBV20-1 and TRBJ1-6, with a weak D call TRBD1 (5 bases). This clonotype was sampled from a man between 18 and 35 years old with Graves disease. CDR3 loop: CSARTETGGNSPLHF. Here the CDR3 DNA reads TGCAGTGCCCGCACAGAGACGGGGGGTAATTCACCCCTCCACTTT.